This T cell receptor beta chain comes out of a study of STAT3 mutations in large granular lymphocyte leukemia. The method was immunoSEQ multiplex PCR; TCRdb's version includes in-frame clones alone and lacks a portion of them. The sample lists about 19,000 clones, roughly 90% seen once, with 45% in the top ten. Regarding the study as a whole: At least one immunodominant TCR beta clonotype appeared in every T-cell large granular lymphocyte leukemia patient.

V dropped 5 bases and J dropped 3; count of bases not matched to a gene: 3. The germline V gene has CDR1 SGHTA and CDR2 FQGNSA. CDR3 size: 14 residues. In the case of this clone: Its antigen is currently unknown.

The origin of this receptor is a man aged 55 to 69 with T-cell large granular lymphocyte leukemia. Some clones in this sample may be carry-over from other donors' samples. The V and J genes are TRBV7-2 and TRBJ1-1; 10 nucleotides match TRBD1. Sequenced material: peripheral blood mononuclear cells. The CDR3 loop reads CASSMDRGDTEAFF. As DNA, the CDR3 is TGTGCCAGCAGCATGGACAGGGGGGACACTGAAGCTTTCTTT. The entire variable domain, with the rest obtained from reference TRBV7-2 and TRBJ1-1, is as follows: GAGVSQSPSNKVTEKGKDVELRCDPISGHTALYWYRQSLGQGLEFLIYFQGNSAPDKSGLPSDRFSAERTGGSVSTLTIQRTQQEDSAVYLCASSMDRGDTEAFFGQGTRLTVV.